Listed below are T cell receptor beta chains from one sample, sequenced in a study of blood T cell repertoires in COVID-19. Clones were sequenced by immunoSEQ multiplex PCR, and TCRdb holds only the in-frame ones, with some missing. The sample holds roughly 67,000 clones; roughly 90% are singletons and the top ten take around 1.2%. Sequenced material: peripheral blood. The receptors originated from an older woman with acute or convalescent COVID-19. The CDR3 runs from the conserved cysteine through the conserved F or W. Fields, in order: clone size, D gene, V gene, J gene, CDR3 DNA, CDR3 protein. A D gene is named only where the DNA matches it firmly. Clone size is shown for a subset of rows, as once, few, many or a class of expanded clone.

>NA|TRBD2|TRBV7-7|TRBJ2-1
TGTGCCAGCAGCTTAAACCCAGCGGGAGAGCAGTTCTTC
CASSLNPAGEQFF
>NA|TRBD1|TRBV6-2/TRBV6-3|TRBJ2-6
TGTGCCAGCAGTGCAGGGGGCGCTGGGGCCAACGTCCTGACTTTC
CASSAGGAGANVLTF
>NA|TRBD1|TRBV19|TRBJ1-1
TGTGCCAGTAGTATAGATGGGACAGGGAGGGCTTTCTTT
CASSIDGTGRAFF
>NA|NA|TRBV6-5|TRBJ1-6
TGTGCCAGCAGTTACCGGTCTCAGGGTAATTCACCCCTCCACTTT
CASSYRSQGNSPLHF
>NA|NA|TRBV7-5|TRBJ1-4
TGTGTCAGAAGCCGTCAAGACAGACGGACTAATGAAAAACTGTTTTTT
CVRSRQDRRTNEKLFF
>NA|NA|TRBV29-1|TRBJ1-5
TGCAGCGTAGGGGGGGACAGCAATCAGCCCCAGCATTTT
CSVGGDSNQPQHF
>once|NA|TRBV11-2|TRBJ2-1
TGTGCCAGCAGCTTAGAAGAACCTAGCGAGCAGTTCTTC
CASSLEEPSEQFF
>once|NA|TRBV3-1/TRBV3-2|TRBJ2-1
TGTGCCAGCAGCCAAGATTTGGCCCGGGCGATTACGGGAAACAATGAGCAGTTCTTC
CASSQDLARAITGNNEQFF
>NA|NA|TRBV9|TRBJ1-4
TGTGCCAGCACCCCGGGTAATAGCGATGAAAAACTGTTTTTT
CASTPGNSDEKLFF
>NA|TRBD1|TRBV4-1|TRBJ2-2
TGCGCCAGCAGCCAAGAGGGACAGGGGAGGACCGGGGAGCTGTTTTTT
CASSQEGQGRTGELFF
>NA|TRBD1|TRBV11-3|TRBJ2-1
TGTGCCAGCAGCTTAACAGGGGGCAGTGAGCAGTTCTTC
CASSLTGGSEQFF
>NA|NA|TRBV21-1|TRBJ1-6
TGTGCCAGCAGCATAATACAGGGGGCCGGTTCACCCCTCCACTTT
CASSIIQGAGSPLHF
>NA|TRBD2|TRBV2|TRBJ2-2
TGTGCCAGCGTGGGGACTATCTACACCGGGGAGCTGTTTTTT
CASVGTIYTGELFF
>NA|NA|TRBV5-1|TRBJ2-5
TGCGCCAGCAGCTTGGCTGGTAACAGCCAAGAGACCCAGTACTTC
CASSLAGNSQETQYF
>NA|TRBD2|TRBV10-3|TRBJ2-1
TGTGCCATCAGTGAGTCCCTAGCGGGATCTGGTGAGCAGTTCTTC
CAISESLAGSGEQFF
>once|NA|TRBV5-4|TRBJ1-2
TGTGCCAGCAGCTTGGGGTCGGCGGGGTTTGACTATGGCTACACCTTC
CASSLGSAGFDYGYTF
>NA|TRBD2|TRBV7-9|TRBJ2-5
TGTGCCAGCAGCTTAAGTCCTTCGGGGGGCCAAGAGACCCAGTACTTC
CASSLSPSGGQETQYF
>NA|NA|TRBV10-2|TRBJ1-2
TGCGCCAGCAGTGATAACAGGGCTTATGGCTACACCTTC
CASSDNRAYGYTF
>NA|TRBD1|TRBV30|TRBJ1-2
TGTGCCTGGGCTGAGACTTACAGGGGTGATGGCTACACCTTC
CAWAETYRGDGYTF
>NA|NA|TRBV30|TRBJ1-1
TGTGCCTGGGGACAGAACACTGAAGCTTTCTTT
CAWGQNTEAFF
>NA|TRBD2|TRBV7-8|TRBJ2-1
TGTGCCAGCAGCTTAGAAGCGGGAGGAGGGTACAATGAGCAGTTCTTC
CASSLEAGGGYNEQFF
>few|TRBD1|TRBV6-4|TRBJ1-2
TGTGCCAGCAGCTCCGGGACAGGGTTTGGCTACACCTTC
CASSSGTGFGYTF
>NA|NA|TRBV6-2/TRBV6-3|TRBJ2-2
TGTGCCAGCAGTCGACTAGCGAACACCGGGGAGCTGTTTTTT
CASSRLANTGELFF
>once|TRBD2|TRBV6-7|TRBJ2-3
TGTGCCAGCAGTTATCCCGGGACTAGCAGATTTTGGGATACGCAGTATTTT
CASSYPGTSRFWDTQYF
>NA|NA|TRBV18|TRBJ1-1
TGTGCCAGCTCCCTAGGAGGGGGGGCCGCTGAAGCTTTCTTT
CASSLGGGAAEAFF
>NA|NA|TRBV6-1|TRBJ1-5
TGTGCCAGCAGTGACGGCAGGGGTTATCAGCCCCAGCATTTT
CASSDGRGYQPQHF
>NA|NA|TRBV15|TRBJ1-4
TGTGCCACCAGCAGACCCGGGACATCGGGAAAACTGTTTTTT
CATSRPGTSGKLFF
>NA|TRBD2|TRBV19|TRBJ2-3
TGTGCCAGTAGTAAACTAGCGGGAGGGGGTACAGATACGCAGTATTTT
CASSKLAGGGTDTQYF
>once|NA|TRBV5-3|TRBJ1-5
TGTGCCAGAAGCTTGGGGGGCAGGGGTCAGCCCCAGCATTTT
CARSLGGRGQPQHF
>NA|TRBD1|TRBV19|TRBJ1-2
TGTGCCAGTAGTACAGGACAGGGGATGTTTGGCTACACCTTC
CASSTGQGMFGYTF
>NA|TRBD1|TRBV7-9|TRBJ1-2
TGTGCCAGCAGCTTAGAACAGGGGGTTAACTATGGCTACACCTTC
CASSLEQGVNYGYTF
>NA|TRBD1|TRBV5-4|TRBJ2-3
TGTGCCAGCAGCTCGGACAGGCTGACGAGCACAGATACGCAGTATTTT
CASSSDRLTSTDTQYF
>NA|TRBD1|TRBV20-1|TRBJ1-5
TGCAGTGCTAGTCTTGGACAGGGTCGCAATCAGCCCCAGCATTTT
CSASLGQGRNQPQHF
>NA|NA|TRBV19|TRBJ1-3
TGTGCCAGTAGAGAGACAGGCCCTGGAAACACCATATATTTT
CASRETGPGNTIYF
>once|TRBD1|TRBV3-1/TRBV3-2|TRBJ2-2
TGTGCCAGCAGCCAAGATCGGGACAGGGGGCGCGACACCGGGGAGCTGTTTTTT
CASSQDRDRGRDTGELFF
>NA|TRBD1|TRBV2|TRBJ1-1
TGTGCCAGCAGGGGACAGGGGTACACTGAAGCTTTCTTT
CASRGQGYTEAFF